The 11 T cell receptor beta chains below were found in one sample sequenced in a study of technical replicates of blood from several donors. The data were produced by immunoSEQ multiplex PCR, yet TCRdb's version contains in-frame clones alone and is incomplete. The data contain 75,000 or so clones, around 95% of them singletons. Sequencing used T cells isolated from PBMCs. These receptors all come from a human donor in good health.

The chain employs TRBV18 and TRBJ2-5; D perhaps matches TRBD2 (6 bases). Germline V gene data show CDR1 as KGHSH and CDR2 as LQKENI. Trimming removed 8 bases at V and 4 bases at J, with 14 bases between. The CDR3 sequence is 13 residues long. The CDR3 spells CASGSLGGETQYF. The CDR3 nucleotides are TGTGCCAGCGGCAGCCTCGGGGGAGAGACCCAGTACTTC.

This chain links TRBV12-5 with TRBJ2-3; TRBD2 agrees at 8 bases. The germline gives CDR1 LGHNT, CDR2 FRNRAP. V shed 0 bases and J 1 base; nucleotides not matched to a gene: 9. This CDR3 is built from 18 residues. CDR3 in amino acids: CASGLVRDSGGRTDTQYF. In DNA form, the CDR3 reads TGTGCTAGTGGTTTGGTACGAGACAGCGGGGGACGCACAGATACGCAGTATTTT.

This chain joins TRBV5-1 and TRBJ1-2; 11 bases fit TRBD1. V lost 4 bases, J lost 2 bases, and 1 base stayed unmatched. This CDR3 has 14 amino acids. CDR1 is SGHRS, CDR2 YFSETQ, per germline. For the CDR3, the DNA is TGCGCCAGCAGCCGGACAGGGGGCAACTATGGCTACACCTTC. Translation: CASSRTGGNYGYTF.

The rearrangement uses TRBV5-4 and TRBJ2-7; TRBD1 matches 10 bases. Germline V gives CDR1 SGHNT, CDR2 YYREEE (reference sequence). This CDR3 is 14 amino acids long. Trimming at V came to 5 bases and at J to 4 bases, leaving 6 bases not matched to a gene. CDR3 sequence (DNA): TGTGCCAGCAGTCCGGGACAGGGGTTATACGAGCAGTACTTC. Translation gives CASSPGQGLYEQYF.

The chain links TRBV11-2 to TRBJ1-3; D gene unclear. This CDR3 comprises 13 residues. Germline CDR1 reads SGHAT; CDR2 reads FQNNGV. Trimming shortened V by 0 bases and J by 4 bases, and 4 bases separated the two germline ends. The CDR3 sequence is CASSLERGNTIYF. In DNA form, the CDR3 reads TGTGCCAGCAGCTTAGAGAGGGGAAACACCATATATTTT.

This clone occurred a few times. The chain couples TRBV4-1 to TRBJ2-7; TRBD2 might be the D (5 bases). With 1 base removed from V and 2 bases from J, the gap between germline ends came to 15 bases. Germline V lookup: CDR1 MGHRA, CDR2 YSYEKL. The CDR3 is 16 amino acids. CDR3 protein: CASSQGLSGNPYEQYF. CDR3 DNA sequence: TGCGCCAGCAGCCAAGGTTTGTCGGGGAACCCCTACGAGCAGTACTTC.

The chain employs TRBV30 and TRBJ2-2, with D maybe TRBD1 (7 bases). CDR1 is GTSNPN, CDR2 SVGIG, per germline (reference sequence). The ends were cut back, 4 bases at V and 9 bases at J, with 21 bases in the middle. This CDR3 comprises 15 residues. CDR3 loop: CAWTGGTDGWRELFF. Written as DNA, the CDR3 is TGTGCCTGGACTGGGGGGACAGATGGTTGGCGGGAGCTGTTTTTT.

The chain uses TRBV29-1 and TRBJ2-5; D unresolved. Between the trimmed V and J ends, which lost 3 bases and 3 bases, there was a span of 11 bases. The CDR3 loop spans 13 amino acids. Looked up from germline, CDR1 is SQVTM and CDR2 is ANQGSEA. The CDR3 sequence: CSVDPGDEETQYF. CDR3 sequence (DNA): TGCAGCGTTGACCCCGGTGATGAAGAGACCCAGTACTTC.

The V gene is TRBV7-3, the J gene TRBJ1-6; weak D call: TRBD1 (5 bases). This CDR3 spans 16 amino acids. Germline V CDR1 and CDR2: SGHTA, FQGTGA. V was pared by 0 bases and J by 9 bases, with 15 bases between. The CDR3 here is CASSLTVPGGTSPLHF. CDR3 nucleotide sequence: TGTGCCAGCAGCTTAACTGTTCCGGGGGGGACTTCACCCCTCCACTTT. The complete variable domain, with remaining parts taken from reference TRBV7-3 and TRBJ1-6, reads GAGVSQTPSNKVTEKGKYVELRCDPISGHTALYWYRQSLGQGPEFLIYFQGTGAADDSGLPNDRFFAVRPEGSVSTLKIQRTERGDSAVYLCASSLTVPGGTSPLHFGNGTRLTVT.

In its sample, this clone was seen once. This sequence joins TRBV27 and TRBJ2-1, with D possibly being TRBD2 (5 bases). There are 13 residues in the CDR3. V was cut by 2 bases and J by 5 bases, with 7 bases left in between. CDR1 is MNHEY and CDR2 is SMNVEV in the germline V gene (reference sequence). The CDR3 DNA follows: TGTGCCAGCAGTTTAGTCGGGGACAATGAGCAGTTCTTC. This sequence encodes CASSLVGDNEQFF.

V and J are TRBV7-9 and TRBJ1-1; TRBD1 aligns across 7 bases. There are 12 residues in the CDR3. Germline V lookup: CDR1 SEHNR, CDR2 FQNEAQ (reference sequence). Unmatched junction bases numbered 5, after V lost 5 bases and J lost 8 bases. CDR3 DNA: TGTGCCAGCAGCCTTGTGACAGGGGAAGCTTTCTTT. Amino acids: CASSLVTGEAFF.